The entry below describes one T cell receptor beta chain. This sample is drawn from a study of blood T cell repertoires in COVID-19. Study-level information: Donors in the United States, Italy and Spain gave samples during acute or convalescent COVID-19. Sample material is recorded as cDNA or gDNA derived from T cells, B-cell-depleted T cells, or PBMCs.

Study processing details: It was from reference gene primer amplification that nucleated cell counts were estimated. Clones were sequenced by immunoSEQ multiplex PCR, and TCRdb holds only the in-frame ones, with some missing. D and trimming were read from the DNA, whereas the V and J calls and clone size are those reported in that table. The sample includes about 230,000 clones, roughly 83% of them seen just once. The length of the CDR3 is 12 residues. Trimming took 6 bases from V and 10 from J, leaving 15 bases between them. This chain connects TRBV12-3 or TRBV12-4 to TRBJ1-1; D gene uncertain. The receptor was isolated from a man in his forties with acute or convalescent COVID-19. The sample comprised peripheral blood. The CDR3 sequence is CASSQTPDAAFF. The DNA of the CDR3 is TGTGCCAGCAGCCAGACTCCTGATGCAGCTTTCTTT.